Listed below are T cell receptor beta chains from one sample, sequenced in a study of cytomegalovirus exposure and HLA in healthy donors. TCRdb's table, derived via immunoSEQ multiplex PCR, lists solely in-frame clones and lacks some. The table lists 99,000 or so clones, about 80% of them singletons, with about 1.9% in the top ten. Sequencing was carried out using PBMCs. Receptor source: a man aged 30 to 39 in good health and CMV-seronegative. CDR3s include the opening cysteine and the closing phenylalanine or tryptophan. D genes are given only for firm matches. Clone size is given for some rows only: seen once, a few or many times, or a class if the clone is expanded.

cdr3_nt: TGTGCCAGCAGCTCTGTAACGGACAGAATTGAGCAGTACTTC
cdr3_aa: CASSSVTDRIEQYF
v_call: TRBV5-5
j_call: TRBJ2-7
d_call: -
clone_size: -

cdr3_nt: TGTGCCAGCAGCCCCGGACAGGGGCCTCGGGGCACCTTC
cdr3_aa: CASSPGQGPRGTF
v_call: TRBV6-1
j_call: TRBJ1-2
d_call: TRBD1
clone_size: -

cdr3_nt: TGTGCCAGCAGTCGGAGGGACAGCTATGGCTACACCTTC
cdr3_aa: CASSRRDSYGYTF
v_call: TRBV6-5
j_call: TRBJ1-2
d_call: TRBD1
clone_size: -

cdr3_nt: TGCGCCAGCAGCCAGGACGACAGGGGAGTTGGAGATACGCAGTATTTT
cdr3_aa: CASSQDDRGVGDTQYF
v_call: TRBV4-3
j_call: TRBJ2-3
d_call: TRBD1
clone_size: -

cdr3_nt: TGCGCCAGCAGCCCGCAGATAAAGAACACTGAAGCTTTCTTT
cdr3_aa: CASSPQIKNTEAFF
v_call: TRBV5-1
j_call: TRBJ1-1
d_call: -
clone_size: few

cdr3_nt: TGCGCCACCAAGGGGCAACCAAACACTGAAGCTTTCTTT
cdr3_aa: CATKGQPNTEAFF
v_call: TRBV4-1
j_call: TRBJ1-1
d_call: -
clone_size: few

cdr3_nt: TGTGCCAGCTCACCACCGTACAGTAATCAGCCCCAGCATTTT
cdr3_aa: CASSPPYSNQPQHF
v_call: TRBV18
j_call: TRBJ1-5
d_call: -
clone_size: -

cdr3_nt: TGTGCCAGCAGCTTTACAGGCACCGGGGAGCTGTTTTTT
cdr3_aa: CASSFTGTGELFF
v_call: TRBV7-6
j_call: TRBJ2-2
d_call: -
clone_size: -

cdr3_nt: TGTGCCAGCAGTGGCCGGGACAGGGCCGAGACCCAGTACTTC
cdr3_aa: CASSGRDRAETQYF
v_call: TRBV6-5
j_call: TRBJ2-5
d_call: TRBD1
clone_size: few

cdr3_nt: TGTGCCTCAGAGGCTGGACAGGGTGGGAATCAGCCCCAGCATTTT
cdr3_aa: CASEAGQGGNQPQHF
v_call: TRBV19
j_call: TRBJ1-5
d_call: TRBD1
clone_size: -

cdr3_nt: TGTGCCAGCTCACCCCCGGGACTGAGCAATCAGCCCCAGCATTTT
cdr3_aa: CASSPPGLSNQPQHF
v_call: TRBV18
j_call: TRBJ1-5
d_call: -
clone_size: -

cdr3_nt: TGTGCCAGCAGCTGGGGGAGCAGGGGAAGCAATCAGCCCCAGAATTTT
cdr3_aa: CASSWGSRGSNQPQNF
v_call: TRBV7-2
j_call: TRBJ1-5
d_call: -
clone_size: -

cdr3_nt: TGTGCCAGCAGCCCCGGGAGGGGGAGTTCCTACGAGCAGTACTTC
cdr3_aa: CASSPGRGSSYEQYF
v_call: TRBV5-4
j_call: TRBJ2-7
d_call: TRBD2
clone_size: -